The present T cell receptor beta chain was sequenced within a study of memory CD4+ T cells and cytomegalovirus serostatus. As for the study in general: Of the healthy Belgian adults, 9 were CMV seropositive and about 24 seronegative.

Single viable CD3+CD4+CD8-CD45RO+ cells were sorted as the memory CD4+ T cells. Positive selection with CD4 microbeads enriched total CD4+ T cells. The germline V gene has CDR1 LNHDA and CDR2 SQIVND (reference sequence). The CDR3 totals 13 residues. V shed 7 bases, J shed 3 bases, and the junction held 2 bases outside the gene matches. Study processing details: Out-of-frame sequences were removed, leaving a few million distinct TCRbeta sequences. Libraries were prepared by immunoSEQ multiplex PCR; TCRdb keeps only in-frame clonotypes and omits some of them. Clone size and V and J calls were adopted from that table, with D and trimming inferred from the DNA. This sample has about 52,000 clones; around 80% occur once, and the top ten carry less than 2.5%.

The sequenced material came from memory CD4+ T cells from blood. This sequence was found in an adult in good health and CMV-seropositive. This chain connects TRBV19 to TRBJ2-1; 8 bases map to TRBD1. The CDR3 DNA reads TGTGCCAGTATCGGGACAGGCTACAATGAGCAGTTCTTC. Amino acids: CASIGTGYNEQFF. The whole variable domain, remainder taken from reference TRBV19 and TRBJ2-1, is DGGITQSPKYLFRKEGQNVTLSCEQNLNHDAMYWYRQDPGQGLRLIYYSQIVNDFQKGDIAEGYSVSREKKESFPLTVTSAQKNPTAFYLCASIGTGYNEQFFGPGTRLTVL.